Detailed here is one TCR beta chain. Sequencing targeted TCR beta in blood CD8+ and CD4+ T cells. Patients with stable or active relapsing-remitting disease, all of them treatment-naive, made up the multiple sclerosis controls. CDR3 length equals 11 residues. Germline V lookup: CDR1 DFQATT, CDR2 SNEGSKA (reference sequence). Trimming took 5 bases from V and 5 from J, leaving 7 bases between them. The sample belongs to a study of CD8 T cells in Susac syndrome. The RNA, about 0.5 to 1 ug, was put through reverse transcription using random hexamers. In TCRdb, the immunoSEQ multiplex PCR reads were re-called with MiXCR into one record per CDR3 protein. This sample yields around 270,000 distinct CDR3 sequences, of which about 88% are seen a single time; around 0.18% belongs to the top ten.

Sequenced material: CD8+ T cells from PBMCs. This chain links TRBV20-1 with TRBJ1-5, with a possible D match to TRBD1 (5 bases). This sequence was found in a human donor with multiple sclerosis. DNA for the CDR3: TGCAGTGCTCGCAGGGATCAGCCCCAGCATTTT. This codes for CSARRDQPQHF.